This T cell receptor (beta chain) comes out of a study of memory CD4+ T cells and cytomegalovirus serostatus. The sort gate was single viable CD3+CD4+CD8-CD45RO+ cells for memory CD4+ T cells. Serum IgG to CMV pp150, pp28, p38 and p52 defined serostatus. Whole-study findings and limits: Of 150 to 200 reported CMV TCRbeta sequences, 60 to 85 were found in memory CD4+ repertoires. A US-trained random forest predicted CMV serostatus with median AUC around 0.9.

As processed by the authors: After removing out-of-frame reads, 2 million to 2.5 million distinct TCRbeta sequences remained. The method was immunoSEQ multiplex PCR; TCRdb's version includes in-frame clones alone and lacks a portion of them. That table furnishes V, J and clone size, whereas the DNA furnished D and trimming. The profile shows about 39,000 clones, nearly 80% of them singletons. Trimming removed 0 bases at V and 2 bases at J, with 13 bases between. Germline V gives CDR1 MGHRA, CDR2 YSYEKL. There are 17 residues in the CDR3. Points on this clone: What it binds is unknown.

Sequencing input: memory CD4+ T cells from blood. The chain carries TRBV4-1 and TRBJ2-2, with D perhaps matching TRBD1 (5 bases). The receptor was isolated from an adult in good health and CMV-seronegative. The CDR3 nucleotides read TGCGCCAGCAGCCAAGATTTAGAAAGGACAAACACCGGGGAGCTGTTTTTT. This sequence encodes CASSQDLERTNTGELFF.